Listed below are T cell receptor beta chains from one sample, sequenced in a study of blood T cell repertoires in COVID-19. Method: immunoSEQ multiplex PCR; TCRdb's copy keeps in-frame clones and lacks some. The sample holds 120,000 to 150,000 clones, 70% to 90% seen once. The sequencing sample was made of peripheral blood. The receptors shown here come from a human donor in a cohort sampled during active COVID-19. Both conserved end residues are trimmed from each CDR3. The D gene is left open where the match is weak.

CDR3aa,j_gene,len,d_gene,v_gene
ASSLKVLEQY,TRBJ2-7,10,-,TRBV12-3/TRBV12-4
ASSVEAGLYEQY,TRBJ2-7,12,-,TRBV9
ASSQTLGADTQY,TRBJ2-3,12,-,TRBV4-1
ASSQDPMSPGYT,TRBJ1-2,12,-,TRBV4-2
ATSREGLAGTTDTQY,TRBJ2-3,15,TRBD2,TRBV15
ASSSGNQGTEAF,TRBJ1-1,12,-,TRBV5-1
ASSPGQMNTEAF,TRBJ1-1,12,-,TRBV3-1/TRBV3-2
ASSKDRVTEAF,TRBJ1-1,11,-,TRBV18
SVAQGSMNTEAF,TRBJ1-1,12,-,TRBV29-1
ASSSRSAADTQY,TRBJ2-3,12,-,TRBV7-3
ATQRNLQETQY,TRBJ2-5,11,-,TRBV7-7
ASSLDRDTEAF,TRBJ1-1,11,TRBD1,TRBV5-5
ASSLNDLDRSSYEQY,TRBJ2-7,15,-,TRBV11-2
ASCFEGAGNSPLH,TRBJ1-6,13,-,TRBV5-1
ASSIGRDVRSSQY,TRBJ2-5,13,-,TRBV19
ASSLGQDYEQY,TRBJ2-7,11,TRBD1,TRBV12-3/TRBV12-4
ASSPGAPYEQY,TRBJ2-7,11,-,TRBV25-1
ASSLGPSGHPGNTGELF,TRBJ2-2,17,-,TRBV5-5
ASSLGQLNQPQH,TRBJ1-5,12,-,TRBV5-6
ASSLSIGDKLYEQY,TRBJ2-7,14,-,TRBV27
ASGRVTTGVADTQY,TRBJ2-3,14,TRBD1,TRBV12-5
ASSLGTGWQTQY,TRBJ2-5,12,TRBD1,TRBV7-2
ASSPTGFSGNTIY,TRBJ1-3,13,-,TRBV27
ASSQQGDQPQH,TRBJ1-5,11,-,TRBV18
ASRATSGNTIY,TRBJ1-3,11,-,TRBV6-5
ASSSPGSSRDEQY,TRBJ2-7,13,-,TRBV7-8
ASSQEKLNTEAF,TRBJ1-1,12,-,TRBV3-1/TRBV3-2
ASSETGVHRETQY,TRBJ2-5,13,-,TRBV25-1
ASSLFGPNYGYT,TRBJ1-2,12,-,TRBV27
ASSQGAGRYEQY,TRBJ2-7,12,-,TRBV3-1/TRBV3-2
ASKGDSTDTQY,TRBJ2-3,11,-,TRBV2
ASSLEYRVNYGYT,TRBJ1-2,13,-,TRBV5-1
ASSSDRAGANVLT,TRBJ2-6,13,TRBD1,TRBV2
ASGSGTANTEAF,TRBJ1-1,12,TRBD1,TRBV5-6
ASSQDLFRGGQTNTQY,TRBJ2-3,16,TRBD2,TRBV4-3
ASSLFSASGGYEQY,TRBJ2-7,14,TRBD2,TRBV7-2
ASFETGTNEKLF,TRBJ1-4,12,-,TRBV19
ASSSISGTTPREQY,TRBJ2-7,14,-,TRBV5-1
ASSFTTQAGAVSTDTQY,TRBJ2-3,17,-,TRBV5-6
AWENGARTGYT,TRBJ1-2,11,-,TRBV30
ASSQGYSEETQY,TRBJ2-5,12,-,TRBV3-1/TRBV3-2
ASSLAEGAETQY,TRBJ2-5,12,TRBD1,TRBV5-6
ASRVRGSSYNSPLH,TRBJ1-6,14,-,TRBV2
ASSLASRAYTEAF,TRBJ1-1,13,-,TRBV5-5
ASHTKGGSYNEQF,TRBJ2-1,13,-,TRBV28
ASSRGGNYQPQH,TRBJ1-5,12,-,TRBV3-1/TRBV3-2